The clone carrying this T cell receptor beta chain has a handful of counts. Extraction yielded at least 5.5 micrograms of total RNA per sample. The sample originates from a study of blood T cells in healthy people across ages. It was with a sample-barcoded 5' primer and a J-beta primer mix that a second PCR of roughly 7 to 12 cycles was run. TCRdb re-called the 5' RACE reads with MiXCR, one entry per CDR3 protein. The table lists hundreds of thousands of distinct CDR3 sequences, roughly 26% of them singletons. The length of the CDR3 is 17 residues. Per germline, CDR1 MNHEY and CDR2 SVGAGI. Trimming cost V 2 bases and J 0 bases, with 16 bases left between them.

The clonotype originates from a woman of 80 years or more in good health. The chain uses TRBV6-5 and TRBJ1-1; TRBD1 is a possible D gene (6 bases). Material for sequencing was blood. The CDR3 DNA reads TGTGCCAGCAGTTACGTTCAGAAGACAGGTTTGAACACTGAAGCTTTCTTT. Its protein is CASSYVQKTGLNTEAFF.